This TCR beta chain comes out of a study of tumor-infiltrating lymphocytes in localized non-small cell lung cancer. Turning to the study itself: Several tumor histologies, both smoking statuses, and some post-neoadjuvant chemotherapy samples were included. Each patient gave resected tumor and non-adjacent uninvolved lung tissue. Regarding the study as a whole: TCR sequencing covered a subset of patients with enough tissue.

TCRdb keeps only in-frame clones here, not all; method: immunoSEQ multiplex PCR. The sample comprises under 7,500 clones, about two thirds of which are singletons, and approximately 13% rests with the top ten. In regard to this clone: Antigen unknown.

V lost 5 bases to trimming and J lost 4 bases, with 17 bases between them. Germline V gene sequence: CDR1 LNHNV, CDR2 YYDKDF (reference sequence). CDR3 length: 15 amino acids. The sequenced sample was lung tumor tissue. The V gene is TRBV15, the J gene TRBJ2-5; D might be TRBD1 (5 bases). The source is a human donor with non-small cell lung cancer. The CDR3 spells CATSLGQGKGETQYF. CDR3 bases: TGTGCCACCAGCCTGGGGCAGGGTAAAGGAGAGACCCAGTACTTC.